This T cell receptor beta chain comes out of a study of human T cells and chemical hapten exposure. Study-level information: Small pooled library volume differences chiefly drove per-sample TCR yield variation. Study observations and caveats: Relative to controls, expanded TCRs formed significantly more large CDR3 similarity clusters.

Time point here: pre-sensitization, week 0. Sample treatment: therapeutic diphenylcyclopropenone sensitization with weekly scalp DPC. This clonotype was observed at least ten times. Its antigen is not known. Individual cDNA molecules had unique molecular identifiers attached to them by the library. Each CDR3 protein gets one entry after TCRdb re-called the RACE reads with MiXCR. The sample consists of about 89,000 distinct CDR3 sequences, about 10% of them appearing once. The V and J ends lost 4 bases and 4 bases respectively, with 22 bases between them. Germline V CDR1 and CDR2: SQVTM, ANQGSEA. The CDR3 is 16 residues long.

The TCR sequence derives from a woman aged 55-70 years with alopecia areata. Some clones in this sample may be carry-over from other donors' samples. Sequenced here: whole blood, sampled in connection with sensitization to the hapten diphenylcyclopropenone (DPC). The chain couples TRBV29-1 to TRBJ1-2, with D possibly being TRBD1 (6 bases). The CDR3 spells CSVVGGWTAHVYGYTF. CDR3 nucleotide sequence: TGCAGCGTTGTCGGGGGATGGACAGCTCACGTCTATGGCTACACCTTC.